What follows are 9 T cell receptor beta chains derived from one specimen sequenced in a study of cytomegalovirus exposure and HLA in healthy donors. Primers for the PCR totalled 60 Vbeta and 13 Jbeta. Profiling relied on immunoSEQ multiplex PCR, and the TCRdb table lists in-frame clones only, not all of them. The repertoire holds about 130,000 clones, with approximately 74% as singletons. Sequenced: PBMCs. Receptor source: a man younger than 35 in good health and CMV-seropositive.

The J gene is TRBJ1-1, the V gene TRBV19; 9 nucleotides match TRBD1. Germline loops: CDR1 LNHDA, CDR2 SQIVND (reference sequence). V dropped 4 bases and J dropped 4; count of bases not matched to a gene: 10. The CDR3 has 16 residues. Written as DNA, the CDR3 is TGTGCCAGTAGTAACATCCACAGGGGACAGGGCACTGAAGCTTTCTTT. Translating it yields CASSNIHRGQGTEAFF.

J is TRBJ2-5 and V is TRBV5-6, with a weak D call TRBD2 (5 bases). Deletions cut 4 bases from V and 0 bases from J, with 19 bases between. From germline, CDR1 is SGHDT and CDR2 YYEEEE. This CDR3 has 17 residues. Here the CDR3 DNA reads TGTGCCAGCAGCCTGGAAGTCCAGGCGGGCCACCAAGAGACCCAGTACTTC. Amino acid sequence: CASSLEVQAGHQETQYF.

The table lists this clone with a few counts. The rearrangement joins TRBV28 to TRBJ2-3; 7 positions agree with TRBD1. V shed 3 bases, J shed 4 bases, and the junction held 1 base outside the gene matches. This CDR3 has 13 residues. Germline V gives CDR1 MDHEN, CDR2 SYDVKM. Here the CDR3 DNA reads TGTGCCAGCAGTTTTCAGGGGGCAGATACGCAGTATTTT. Amino acid sequence: CASSFQGADTQYF.

On this clone: This CDR3 is also generated by other DNA sequences in the sample. J is TRBJ2-7 and V is TRBV28, with TRBD1 as a possible D gene (5 bases). Germline loops: CDR1 MDHEN, CDR2 SYDVKM. The CDR3 is 13 residues long. Trimming removed 5 bases at V and 0 bases at J, with 8 bases between. The CDR3 nucleotides are TGTGCCAGCAGTCGCGACAGCTCCTACGAGCAGTACTTC. It is translated as CASSRDSSYEQYF.

The chain couples TRBV29-1 to TRBJ2-7, with 9 nucleotides matching TRBD1. CDR1 and CDR2 (germline): SQVTM, ANQGSEA. Trimming removed 6 bases from V and 3 bases from J; junction bases left unmatched: 6. The CDR3 contains 13 residues. The CDR3 DNA is TGCAGCGTCTCGGGACAGGGAGACTACGAGCAGTACTTC. Protein product: CSVSGQGDYEQYF.

This clone was counted a single time. The chain links TRBV5-1 to TRBJ1-2; a weak D match, TRBD1 (5 bases). CDR3 length equals 19 residues. Per the germline V gene, CDR1 is SGHRS and CDR2 is YFSETQ. Deletions cut 3 bases from V and 2 bases from J, with 26 bases between. In nucleotides, the CDR3 is TGCGCCAGCAGCTCACCGTCCCCTCCGGGGGGTACTGAGAACTATGGCTACACCTTC. Residues: CASSSPSPPGGTENYGYTF.

The chain uses TRBV6-1 and TRBJ1-1; TRBD1 might be the D (6 bases). The CDR3 sequence is 14 residues long. Between the trimmed V and J ends, which lost 4 bases and 2 bases, there was a span of 11 bases. Germline lookup yields CDR1 MNHNS and CDR2 SASEGT. As DNA, the CDR3 is TGTGCCAGCAGTGGCGGACAGAGAAACACTGAAGCTTTCTTT. Encoded protein: CASSGGQRNTEAFF.

Worth noting for this clone: One end of the junction does not line up with germline, which may come from a read error. The chain couples TRBV5-1 to TRBJ2-7, with 7 bases lining up with TRBD2. CDR3 size: 13 residues. CDR1 is SGHRS, CDR2 YFSETQ, per germline. The DNA of the CDR3 is TGCGCCGGCAGCCCCCATGGGGGGGATGAGCAGTACTTC. Translated: CAGSPHGGDEQYF.

In this sample, this clone turned up a few times. The chain has TRBV7-6 and TRBJ1-4, with D uncertain. This CDR3 spans 13 amino acids. Germline CDR1 and CDR2: SGHVS and FNYEAQ. The V and J ends lost 5 bases and 6 bases respectively, with 10 bases between them. CDR3 in DNA: TGTGCCAGCAGCCAGTGGCGGGATGAAAAACTGTTTTTT. Protein: CASSQWRDEKLFF.